This T cell receptor beta chain was found in a study of control samples from healthy donors and cancer patients. Trimming stripped 9 bases from V and 0 bases from J, with 11 bases between. The CDR3 extends over 13 amino acids. Germline CDR1 LNHDA, CDR2 SQIVND (reference sequence). Using immunoSEQ multiplex PCR, the repertoire was profiled, and TCRdb retains in-frame clones only, with some absent. Of 130,000 to 150,000 clones listed, under 95% are singletons. J is TRBJ1-1 and V is TRBV19; no definite D call. The source is a young man in good health. Sequenced sample: blood. CDR3 sequence reads: CASEGTLNTEAFF. The CDR3 bases are TGTGCCAGCGAGGGCACGCTGAACACTGAAGCTTTCTTT.